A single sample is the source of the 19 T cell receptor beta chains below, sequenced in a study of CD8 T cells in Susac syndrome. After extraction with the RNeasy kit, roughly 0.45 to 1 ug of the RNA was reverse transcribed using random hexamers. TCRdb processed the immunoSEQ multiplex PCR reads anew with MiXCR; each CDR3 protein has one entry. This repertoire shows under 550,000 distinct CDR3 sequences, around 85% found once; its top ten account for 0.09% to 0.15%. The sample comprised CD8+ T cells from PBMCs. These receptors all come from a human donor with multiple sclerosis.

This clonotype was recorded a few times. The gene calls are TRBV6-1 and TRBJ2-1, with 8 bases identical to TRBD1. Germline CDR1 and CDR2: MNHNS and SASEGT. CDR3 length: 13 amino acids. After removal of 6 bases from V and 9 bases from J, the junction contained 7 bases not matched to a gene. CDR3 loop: CASRGTGVIEQFF. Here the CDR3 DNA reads TGTGCCAGCAGAGGGACAGGCGTTATTGAGCAGTTCTTC.

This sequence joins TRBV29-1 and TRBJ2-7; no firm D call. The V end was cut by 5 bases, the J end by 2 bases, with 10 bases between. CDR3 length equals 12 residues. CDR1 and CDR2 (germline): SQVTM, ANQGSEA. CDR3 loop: CSVKGLTYEQYF. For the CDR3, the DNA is TGCAGCGTTAAAGGGCTCACCTACGAGCAGTACTTC.

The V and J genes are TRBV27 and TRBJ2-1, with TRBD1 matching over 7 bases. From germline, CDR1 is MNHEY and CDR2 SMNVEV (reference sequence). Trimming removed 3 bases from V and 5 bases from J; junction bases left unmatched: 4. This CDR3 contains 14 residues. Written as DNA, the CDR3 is TGTGCCAGCAGTTTCGGGACAGAGGACAATGAGCAGTTCTTC. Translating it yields CASSFGTEDNEQFF.

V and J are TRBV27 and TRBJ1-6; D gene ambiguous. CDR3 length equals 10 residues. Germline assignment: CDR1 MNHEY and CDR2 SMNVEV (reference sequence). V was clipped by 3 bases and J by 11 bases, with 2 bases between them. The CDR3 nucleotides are TGTGCCAGCAGTTTGGCACCCCTCCACTTT. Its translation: CASSLAPLHF.

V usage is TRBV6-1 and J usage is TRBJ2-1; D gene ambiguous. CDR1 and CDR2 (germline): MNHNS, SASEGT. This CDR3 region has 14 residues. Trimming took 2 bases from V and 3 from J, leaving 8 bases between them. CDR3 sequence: CASSERQDYNEQFF. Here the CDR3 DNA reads TGTGCCAGCAGTGAAAGACAAGACTACAATGAGCAGTTCTTC.

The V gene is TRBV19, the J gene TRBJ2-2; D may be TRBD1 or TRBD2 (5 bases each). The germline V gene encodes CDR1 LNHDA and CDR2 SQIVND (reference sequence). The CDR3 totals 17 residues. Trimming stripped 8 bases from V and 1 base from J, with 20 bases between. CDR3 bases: TGTGCCAGTGAGGTTGTTTTCGGGACGATGAACACCGGGGAGCTGTTTTTT. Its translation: CASEVVFGTMNTGELFF.

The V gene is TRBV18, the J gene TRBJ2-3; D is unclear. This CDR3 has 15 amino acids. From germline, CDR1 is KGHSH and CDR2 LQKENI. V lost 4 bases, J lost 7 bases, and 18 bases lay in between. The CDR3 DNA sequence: TGTGCCAGCTCACGGGCGAATACTCGCACGTATACGCAGTATTTT. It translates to CASSRANTRTYTQYF.

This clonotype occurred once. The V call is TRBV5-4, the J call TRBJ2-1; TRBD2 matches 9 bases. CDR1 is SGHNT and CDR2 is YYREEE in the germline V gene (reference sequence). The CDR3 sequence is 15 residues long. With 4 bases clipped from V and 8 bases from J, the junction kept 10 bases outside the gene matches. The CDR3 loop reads CASSGFAGGPYEQFF. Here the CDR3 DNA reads TGTGCCAGCAGCGGGTTTGCGGGAGGGCCCTATGAGCAGTTCTTC.

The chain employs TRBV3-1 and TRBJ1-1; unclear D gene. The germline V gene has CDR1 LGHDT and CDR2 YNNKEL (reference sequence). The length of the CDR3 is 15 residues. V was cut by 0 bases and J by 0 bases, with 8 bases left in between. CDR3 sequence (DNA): TGTGCCAGCAGCCAAGAAAACAGCCTGAACACTGAAGCTTTCTTT. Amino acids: CASSQENSLNTEAFF. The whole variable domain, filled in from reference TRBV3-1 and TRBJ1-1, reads DTAVSQTPKYLVTQMGNDKSIKCEQNLGHDTMYWYKQDSKKFLKIMFSYNNKELIINETVPNRFSPKSPDKAHLNLHINSLELGDSAVYFCASSQENSLNTEAFFGQGTRLTVV.

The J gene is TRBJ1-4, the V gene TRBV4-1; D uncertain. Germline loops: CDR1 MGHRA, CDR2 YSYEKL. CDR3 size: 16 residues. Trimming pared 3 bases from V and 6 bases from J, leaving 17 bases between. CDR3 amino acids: CASSHLMEELDEKLFF. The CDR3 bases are TGCGCCAGCAGCCACCTAATGGAGGAACTGGATGAAAAACTGTTTTTT.

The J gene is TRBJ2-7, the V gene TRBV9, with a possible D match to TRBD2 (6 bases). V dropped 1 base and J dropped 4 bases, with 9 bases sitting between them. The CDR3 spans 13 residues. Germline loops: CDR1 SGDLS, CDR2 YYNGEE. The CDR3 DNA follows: TGTGCCAGCAGCGTATTTGGGGGGTACGAGCAGTACTTC. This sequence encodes CASSVFGGYEQYF.

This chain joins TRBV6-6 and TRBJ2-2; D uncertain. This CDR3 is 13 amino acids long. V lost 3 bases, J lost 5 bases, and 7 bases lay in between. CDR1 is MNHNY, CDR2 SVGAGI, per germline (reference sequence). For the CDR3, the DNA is TGTGCCAGCAGTTATGGCCAAACCGGGGAGCTGTTTTTT. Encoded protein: CASSYGQTGELFF.

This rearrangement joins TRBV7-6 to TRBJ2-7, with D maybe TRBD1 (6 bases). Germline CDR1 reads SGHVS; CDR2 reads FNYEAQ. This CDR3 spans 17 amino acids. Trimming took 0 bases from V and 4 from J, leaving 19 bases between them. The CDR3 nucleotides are TGTGCCAGCAGCTTAGCGAGTTCGCAGGGGTTTGGATACGAGCAGTACTTC. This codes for CASSLASSQGFGYEQYF. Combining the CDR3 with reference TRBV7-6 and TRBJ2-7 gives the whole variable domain GAGVSQSPRYKVTKRGQDVALRCDPISGHVSLYWYRQALGQGPEFLTYFNYEAQQDKSGLPNDRFSAERPEGSISTLTIQRTEQRDSAMYRCASSLASSQGFGYEQYFGPGTRLTVT.

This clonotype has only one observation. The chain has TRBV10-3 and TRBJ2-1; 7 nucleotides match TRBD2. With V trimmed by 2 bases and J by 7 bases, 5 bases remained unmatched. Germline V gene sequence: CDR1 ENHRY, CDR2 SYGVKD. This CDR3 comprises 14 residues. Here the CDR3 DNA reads TGTGCCATCAGTGAGAGGCGGGAGTTTAATGAGCAGTTCTTC. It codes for CAISERREFNEQFF.

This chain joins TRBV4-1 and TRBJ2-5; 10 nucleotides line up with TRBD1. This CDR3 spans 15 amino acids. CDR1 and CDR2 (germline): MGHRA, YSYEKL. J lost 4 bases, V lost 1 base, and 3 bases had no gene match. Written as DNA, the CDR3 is TGCGCCAGCAGCCAAGGACAGGGGGCGGGAGAGACCCAGTACTTC. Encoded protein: CASSQGQGAGETQYF.

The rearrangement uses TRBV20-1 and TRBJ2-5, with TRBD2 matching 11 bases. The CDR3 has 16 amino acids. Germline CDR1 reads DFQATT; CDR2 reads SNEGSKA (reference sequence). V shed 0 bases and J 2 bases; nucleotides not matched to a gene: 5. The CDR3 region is CSAREELAGGQETQYF. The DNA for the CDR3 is TGCAGTGCTAGAGAGGAGTTAGCGGGGGGGCAAGAGACCCAGTACTTC.

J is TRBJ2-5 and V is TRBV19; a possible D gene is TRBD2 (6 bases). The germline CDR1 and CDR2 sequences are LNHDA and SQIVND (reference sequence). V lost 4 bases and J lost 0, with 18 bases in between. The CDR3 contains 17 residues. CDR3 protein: CASSTRTGETYQETQYF. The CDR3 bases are TGTGCCAGTAGTACTCGGACGGGAGAGACGTACCAAGAGACCCAGTACTTC. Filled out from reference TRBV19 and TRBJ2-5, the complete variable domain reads DGGITQSPKYLFRKEGQNVTLSCEQNLNHDAMYWYRQDPGQGLRLIYYSQIVNDFQKGDIAEGYSVSREKKESFPLTVTSAQKNPTAFYLCASSTRTGETYQETQYFGPGTRLLVL.

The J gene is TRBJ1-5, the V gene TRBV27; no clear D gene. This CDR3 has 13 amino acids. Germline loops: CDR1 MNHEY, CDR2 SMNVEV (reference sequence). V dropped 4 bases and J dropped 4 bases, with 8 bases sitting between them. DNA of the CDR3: TGTGCCAGCAGTTCTCTTAGTAATCAGCCCCAGCATTTT. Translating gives CASSSLSNQPQHF.

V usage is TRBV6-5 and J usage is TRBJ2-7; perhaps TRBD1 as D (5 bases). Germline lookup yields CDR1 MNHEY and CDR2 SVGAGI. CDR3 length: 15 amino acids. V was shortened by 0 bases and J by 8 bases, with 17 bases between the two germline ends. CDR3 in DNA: TGTGCCAGCAGTTACTCGATATCCAGGGATAATAAGCAGTACTTC. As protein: CASSYSISRDNKQYF.